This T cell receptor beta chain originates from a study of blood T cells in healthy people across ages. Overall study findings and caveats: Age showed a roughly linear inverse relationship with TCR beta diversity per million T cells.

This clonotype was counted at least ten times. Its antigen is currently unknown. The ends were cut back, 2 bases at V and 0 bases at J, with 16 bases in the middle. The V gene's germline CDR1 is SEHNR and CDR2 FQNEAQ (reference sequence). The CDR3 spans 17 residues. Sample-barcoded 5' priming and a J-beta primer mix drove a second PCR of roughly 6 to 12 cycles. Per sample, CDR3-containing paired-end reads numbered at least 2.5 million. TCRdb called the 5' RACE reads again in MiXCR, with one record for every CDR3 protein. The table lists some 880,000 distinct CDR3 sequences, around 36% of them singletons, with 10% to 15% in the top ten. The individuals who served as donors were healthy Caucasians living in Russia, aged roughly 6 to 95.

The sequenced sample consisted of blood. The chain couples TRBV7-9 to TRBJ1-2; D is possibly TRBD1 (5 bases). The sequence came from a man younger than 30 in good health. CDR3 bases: TGTGCCAGCAGCTTAACCGGCAGGGATAGAGCTAACTATGGCTACACCTTC. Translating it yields CASSLTGRDRANYGYTF.